This entry describes one T cell receptor beta chain. The data derive from a study of control samples from healthy donors and cancer patients. Trimming took 0 bases from V and 4 from J; bases not matched to a gene: 4. This CDR3 is 16 amino acids long. CDR1 is SGDLS, CDR2 YYNGEE, per germline. Clones were sequenced by immunoSEQ multiplex PCR, and TCRdb holds only the in-frame ones, with some missing. The table lists over 150,000 clones, about 90% of them singletons, with 2% in the top ten. The source material was blood. The chain is built from TRBV9 and TRBJ2-2; TRBD2 agrees at 9 bases. The TCR sequence derives from a middle-aged woman in good health. The CDR3: CASSVASGVITGELFF. As DNA, the CDR3 is TGTGCCAGCAGCGTAGCTAGCGGGGTGATCACCGGGGAGCTGTTTTTT. Based on the CDR3 plus reference TRBV9 and TRBJ2-2, the full variable domain is DSGVTQTPKHLITATGQRVTLRCSPRSGDLSVYWYQQSLDQGLQFLIQYYNGEERAKGNILERFSAQQFPDLHSELNLSSLELGDSALYFCASSVASGVITGELFFGEGSRLTVL.